The 24 T cell receptor beta chains below come from one sample, sequenced in a study of blood T cell repertoires in COVID-19. Assay: immunoSEQ multiplex PCR; the TCRdb copy retains only in-frame clones and omits some. The table includes around 390,000 clones, around nine tenths detected once. Sequencing was performed on PBMCs or T cells enriched from blood (not recorded which). The receptors were gathered from a woman aged 45-65 years who had recovered from COVID-19.

The genes are TRBV19 and TRBJ2-1; D perhaps matches TRBD2 (7 bases). V gave up 10 bases and J gave up 0 bases, with 19 bases separating them. CDR1 LNHDA and CDR2 SQIVND come from the germline V gene (reference sequence). This CDR3 is 16 amino acids long. CDR3 in amino acids: CATWGRGPLSYNEQFF. DNA for the CDR3: TGTGCCACTTGGGGGCGGGGGCCGCTCTCCTACAATGAGCAGTTCTTC.

The chain joins TRBV2 to TRBJ2-3; the match to TRBD1 covers 11 bases. Germline CDR1 SNHLY, CDR2 FYNNEI. This CDR3 has 13 residues. After removal of 10 bases from V and 4 bases from J, the junction contained 4 bases not matched to a gene. Here the CDR3 DNA reads TGTGCCACCTGGACAGGGGGCGCAGATACGCAGTATTTT. Translation gives CATWTGGADTQYF.

V is TRBV4-1 and J is TRBJ2-7; TRBD1 aligns across 8 bases. CDR1 MGHRA and CDR2 YSYEKL come from the germline V gene. This CDR3 spans 16 amino acids. The V and J ends lost 1 base and 2 bases, in that order; junction bases with no gene match: 7. The CDR3 reads CASSQAPGQAPYEQYF. As DNA, the CDR3 is TGCGCCAGCAGCCAAGCCCCGGGACAGGCTCCCTACGAGCAGTACTTC.

The genes are TRBV28 and TRBJ2-7; perhaps TRBD2 as D (5 bases). The germline CDR1 and CDR2 sequences are MDHEN and SYDVKM. The V end was cut by 4 bases, the J end by 4 bases, with 17 bases between. The length of the CDR3 is 15 residues. The CDR3, as DNA: TGTGCCAGCAGTTCCCCCCCCGCGACGGGATACGAGCAGTACTTC. This gives the protein CASSSPPATGYEQYF.

The chain employs TRBV19 and TRBJ1-5; D is ambiguous. V was shortened by 4 bases and J by 7 bases, with 11 bases between the two germline ends. The CDR3 runs to 13 residues. Germline V gene sequence: CDR1 LNHDA, CDR2 SQIVND (reference sequence). CDR3 amino acids: CASSNAGGQPQHF. The CDR3 region has the DNA TGTGCCAGTAGTAATGCGGGAGGGCAGCCCCAGCATTTT.

The rearrangement links TRBV7-2 to TRBJ1-1; no clear D. CDR3 length equals 13 residues. In germline, CDR1 is SGHTA, CDR2 FQGNSA. With 3 bases removed from V and 3 bases from J, the gap between germline ends came to 8 bases. This chain's CDR3 is CASSFATDTEAFF. The CDR3 nucleotides are TGTGCCAGCAGCTTCGCGACTGACACTGAAGCTTTCTTT.

The rearrangement joins TRBV10-3 to TRBJ2-3, with D tentatively TRBD1 (5 bases). Trimming stripped 5 bases from V and 0 bases from J, with 9 bases between. Looked up from germline, CDR1 is ENHRY and CDR2 is SYGVKD. This CDR3 region has 14 residues. The CDR3 loop is CAISRDSSTDTQYF. For the CDR3, the DNA is TGTGCCATCAGTAGAGACAGCAGCACAGATACGCAGTATTTT.

J is TRBJ1-1 and V is TRBV18, with a possible D match to TRBD1 (6 bases). CDR1 and CDR2 from the germline V gene are KGHSH and LQKENI. This CDR3 region has 14 residues. Trimming removed 7 bases at V and 1 base at J, with 13 bases between. CDR3 amino acids: CASLGGATNTEAFF. The CDR3 region has the DNA TGTGCCAGCTTAGGGGGGGCGACGAACACTGAAGCTTTCTTT.

V gene TRBV5-1 combines with J gene TRBJ1-1; D is undetermined. Trimming pared 0 bases from V and 0 bases from J, leaving 3 bases between. The CDR3 consists of 13 residues. Looked up from germline, CDR1 is SGHRS and CDR2 is YFSETQ. CDR3 DNA sequence: TGCGCCAGCAGCTTGGGCGTGAACACTGAAGCTTTCTTT. Translation gives CASSLGVNTEAFF.

This chain joins TRBV19 and TRBJ1-4; maybe TRBD1 (6 bases). With 3 bases removed from V and 3 bases from J, the gap between germline ends came to 14 bases. Germline CDR1 LNHDA, CDR2 SQIVND (reference sequence). This CDR3 is built from 16 residues. This CDR3 reads CASSMAGQSPNEKLFF. The CDR3 bases are TGTGCCAGTAGTATGGCCGGACAGAGCCCTAATGAAAAACTGTTTTTT.

This chain uses TRBV18 with TRBJ2-7, with TRBD1 matching over 8 bases. Trimming cost V 6 bases and J 3 bases; bases outside gene matches: 10. The CDR3 covers 15 residues. Per the germline V gene, CDR1 is KGHSH and CDR2 is LQKENI. The CDR3 spells CASSPGQGFIYEQYF. The DNA of the CDR3 is TGTGCCAGCTCCCCCGGACAGGGATTTATCTACGAGCAGTACTTC.

J is TRBJ1-5 and V is TRBV3-1 (or the pseudogene TRBV3-2), with no clear D. The germline gives CDR1 LGHDT, CDR2 YNNKEL (reference sequence). The CDR3 has 17 residues. Trimming cost V 5 bases and J 0 bases, with 17 bases left between them. Written as DNA, the CDR3 is TGTGCCAGCAGCGACCGCCGGGGAATCGATAGCAATCAGCCCCAGCATTTT. Protein: CASSDRRGIDSNQPQHF.

This clone was detected only once. V gene TRBV28 combines with J gene TRBJ1-4; D uncertain. Trimming left V 2 bases short and J 4 bases short, with 14 bases between. The V gene's germline CDR1 is MDHEN and CDR2 SYDVKM. This CDR3 spans 16 amino acids. The chain's CDR3 is CASSLVAGFGNEKLFF. The CDR3 coding sequence is TGTGCCAGCAGTTTAGTGGCAGGTTTTGGTAATGAAAAACTGTTTTTT.

The gene calls are TRBV28 and TRBJ1-5; 12 nucleotides line up with TRBD1. After removal of 4 bases from V and 3 bases from J, the junction contained 1 base not matched to a gene. The CDR3 covers 15 residues. Germline loops: CDR1 MDHEN, CDR2 SYDVKM. In DNA, the CDR3 is TGTGCCAGCAGTTGGGGACAGGGGGCCAATCAGCCCCAGCATTTT. Amino acid sequence: CASSWGQGANQPQHF.

Only one count was recorded for this clone. J is TRBJ2-3 and V is TRBV3-1 (or the pseudogene TRBV3-2); 11 positions agree with TRBD2. V shed 1 base, J shed 2 bases, and the junction held 14 bases outside the gene matches. Germline CDR1 reads LGHDT; CDR2 reads YNNKEL (reference sequence). The CDR3 is 20 residues long. The CDR3 region has the DNA TGTGCCAGCAGCCAAGTGATTGATTTGGTGGGACTAGCGGACACAGATACGCAGTATTTT. Protein sequence: CASSQVIDLVGLADTDTQYF.

CDR3 nucleotides: TGTGCCATCAGTGAGTGGGACAGGGAGATGAACACTGAAGCTTTCTTT. It translates to CAISEWDREMNTEAFF. The chain employs TRBV10-3 and TRBJ1-1; 9 nucleotides agree with TRBD1. The germline V gene encodes CDR1 ENHRY and CDR2 SYGVKD. The CDR3 runs to 16 residues. With V trimmed by 1 base and J by 0 bases, 3 bases remained unmatched.

The DNA of the CDR3 is TGCGCCAGCAGTACACAGGGGAACACCGGGGAGCTGTTTTTT. Amino acids: CASSTQGNTGELFF. The rearrangement joins TRBV5-1 to TRBJ2-2; weak D call: TRBD1 (6 bases). Trimming took 5 bases from V and 1 from J, leaving 9 bases between them. The CDR3 totals 14 residues. The germline gives CDR1 SGHRS, CDR2 YFSETQ.

The V gene is TRBV7-6, the J gene TRBJ2-3, with D possibly TRBD2 on 5 matching bases. Trimming left V 0 bases short and J 4 bases short, with 11 bases between. The germline gives CDR1 SGHVS, CDR2 FNYEAQ. The CDR3 length is 15 residues. The CDR3 is CASSLALAGPDTQYF. DNA for the CDR3: TGTGCCAGCAGCTTAGCGCTGGCGGGTCCAGATACGCAGTATTTT.

About this clone: Other DNA variants within this sample encode the same CDR3. The chain joins TRBV6-5 to TRBJ2-7, with D possibly TRBD1 on 6 matching bases. V lost 5 bases to trimming and J lost 0 bases, with 8 bases between them. Looked up from germline, CDR1 is MNHEY and CDR2 is SVGAGI. The CDR3 consists of 13 residues. CDR3 in DNA: TGTGCCAGCAGTCCGACAGGCTCCTACGAGCAGTACTTC. Encoded protein: CASSPTGSYEQYF.

This clone was detected only a few times. Other DNA sequences in the same sample also yield this CDR3. V is TRBV4-1 and J is TRBJ1-1, with D perhaps matching TRBD1 (5 bases). This CDR3 region has 14 residues. CDR1 and CDR2 (germline): MGHRA, YSYEKL. Trimming removed 1 base from V and 1 base from J, with 7 bases in between. This CDR3 reads CASSQGDRNTEAFF. CDR3 DNA sequence: TGCGCCAGCAGCCAAGGAGACAGGAACACTGAAGCTTTCTTT.

The genes are TRBV4-1 and TRBJ2-1; D gene ambiguous. Trimming removed 2 bases from V and 12 bases from J, with 17 bases in between. The CDR3 consists of 14 residues. CDR1 is MGHRA and CDR2 is YSYEKL in the germline V gene. The chain's CDR3 is CASSQSTNARGQFF. DNA of the CDR3: TGCGCCAGCAGCCAATCAACAAATGCCCGAGGGCAGTTCTTC.

V and J are TRBV6-9 and TRBJ2-3; 7 bases align to TRBD1. Germline CDR1 is MNHGY and CDR2 is SVAAGI. This CDR3 contains 14 residues. The ends lost 6 bases at V and 6 bases at J; junction bases unmatched: 9. The DNA of the CDR3 is TGTGCCAGCAGACCGACAGGGACGGGTGATACGCAGTATTTT. This gives the protein CASRPTGTGDTQYF.

The chain has TRBV18 and TRBJ1-6, with TRBD1 matching over 7 bases. Looked up from germline, CDR1 is KGHSH and CDR2 is LQKENI. V trimming: 3 bases; J trimming: 7 bases; junction bases outside the gene matches: 9. This CDR3 is 16 amino acids long. The CDR3 loop reads CASSPSTGVGNSPLHF. As DNA, the CDR3 is TGTGCCAGCTCACCCAGCACAGGGGTTGGGAATTCACCCCTCCACTTT.

The sample holds one count of this clone. This chain joins TRBV19 and TRBJ2-2, with a weak D call TRBD2 (5 bases). This CDR3 spans 16 amino acids. From germline, CDR1 is LNHDA and CDR2 SQIVND (reference sequence). Trimming pared 2 bases from V and 1 base from J, leaving 11 bases between. The CDR3 is CASSIFTAGNTGELFF. CDR3 nucleotides: TGTGCCAGTAGTATATTTACTGCGGGGAACACCGGGGAGCTGTTTTTT.